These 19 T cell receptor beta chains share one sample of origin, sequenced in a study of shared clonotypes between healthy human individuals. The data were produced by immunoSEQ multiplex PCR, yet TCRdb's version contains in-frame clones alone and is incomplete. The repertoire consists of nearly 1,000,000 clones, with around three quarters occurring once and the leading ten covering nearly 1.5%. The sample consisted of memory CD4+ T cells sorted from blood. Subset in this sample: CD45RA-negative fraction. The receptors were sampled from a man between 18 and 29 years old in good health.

The CDR3 is CASSGLGGETQYF. Written as DNA, the CDR3 is TGTGCCAGCAGCGGGCTAGGGGGAGAGACCCAGTACTTC. The gene calls are TRBV11-1 and TRBJ2-5; possible D gene TRBD1, 6 bases. CDR1 and CDR2 (germline): SGHAT, FQDESV (reference sequence). The CDR3 is made up of 13 amino acids. Deletions cut 5 bases from V and 4 bases from J, with 11 bases between.

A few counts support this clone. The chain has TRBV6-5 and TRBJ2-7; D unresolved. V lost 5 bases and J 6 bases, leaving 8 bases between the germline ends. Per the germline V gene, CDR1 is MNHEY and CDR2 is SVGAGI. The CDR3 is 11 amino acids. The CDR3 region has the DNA TGTGCCAGCAGTGACCGGGTCGAGCAGTACTTC. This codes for CASSDRVEQYF.

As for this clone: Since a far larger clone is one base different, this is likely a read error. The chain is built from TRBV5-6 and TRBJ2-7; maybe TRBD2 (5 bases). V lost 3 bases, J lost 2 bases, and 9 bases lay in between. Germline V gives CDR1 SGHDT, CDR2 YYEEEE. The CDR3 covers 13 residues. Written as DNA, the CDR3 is TGTGCCAGCAGCTCTGGACTCACCTACGAGCAGTACTTC. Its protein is CASSSGLTYEQYF. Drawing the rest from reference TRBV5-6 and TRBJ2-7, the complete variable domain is DAGVTQSPTHLIKTRGQQVTLRCSPKSGHDTVSWYQQALGQGPQFIFQYYEEEERQRGNFPDRFSGHQFPNYSSELNVNALLLGDSALYLCASSSGLTYEQYFGPGTRLTVT.

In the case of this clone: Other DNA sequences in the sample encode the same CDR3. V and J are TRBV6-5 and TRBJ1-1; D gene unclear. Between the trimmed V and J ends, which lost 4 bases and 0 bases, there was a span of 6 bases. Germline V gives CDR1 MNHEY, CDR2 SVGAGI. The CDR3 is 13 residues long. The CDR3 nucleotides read TGTGCCAGCAGTTCGGGCATGAACACTGAAGCTTTCTTT. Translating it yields CASSSGMNTEAFF.

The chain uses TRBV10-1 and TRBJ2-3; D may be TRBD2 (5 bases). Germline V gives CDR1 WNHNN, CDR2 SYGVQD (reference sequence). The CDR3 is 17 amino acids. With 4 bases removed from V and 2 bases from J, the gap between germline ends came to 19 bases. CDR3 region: CASSAPSGEPNTDTQYF. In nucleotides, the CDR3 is TGCGCCAGCAGTGCTCCGAGTGGGGAGCCAAACACAGATACGCAGTATTTT.

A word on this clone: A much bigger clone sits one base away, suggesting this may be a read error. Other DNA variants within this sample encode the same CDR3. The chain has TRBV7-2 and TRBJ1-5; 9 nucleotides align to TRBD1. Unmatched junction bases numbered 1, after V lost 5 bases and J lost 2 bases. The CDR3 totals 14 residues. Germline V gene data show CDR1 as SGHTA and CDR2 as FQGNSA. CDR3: CASSRTGGNQPQHF. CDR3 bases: TGTGCCAGCAGCCGGACAGGGGGCAATCAGCCCCAGCATTTT.

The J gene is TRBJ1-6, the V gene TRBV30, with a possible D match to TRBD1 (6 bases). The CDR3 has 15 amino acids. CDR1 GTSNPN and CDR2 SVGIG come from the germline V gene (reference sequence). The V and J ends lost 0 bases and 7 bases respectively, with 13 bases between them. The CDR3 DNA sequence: TGTGCCTGGAGTGTACTACAGGGATTGAATTCACCCCTCCACTTT. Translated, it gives CAWSVLQGLNSPLHF.

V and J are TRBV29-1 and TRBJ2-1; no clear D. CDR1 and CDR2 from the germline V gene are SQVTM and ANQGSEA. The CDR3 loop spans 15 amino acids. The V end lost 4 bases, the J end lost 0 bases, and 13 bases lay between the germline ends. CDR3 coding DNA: TGCAGCGTTGGGGCCACTAAGAGCTCCTACAATGAGCAGTTCTTC. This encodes CSVGATKSSYNEQFF.

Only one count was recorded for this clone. This CDR3 reads CASRGQGGKNGELFF. The DNA of the CDR3 is TGTGCCAGCAGGGGACAGGGCGGAAAGAACGGGGAGCTGTTTTTT. The rearrangement links TRBV6-5 to TRBJ2-2; 9 positions match TRBD1. V lost 6 bases and J lost 7; bases outside the gene matches: 9. CDR3 length equals 15 residues. Germline CDR1 and CDR2: MNHEY and SVGAGI.

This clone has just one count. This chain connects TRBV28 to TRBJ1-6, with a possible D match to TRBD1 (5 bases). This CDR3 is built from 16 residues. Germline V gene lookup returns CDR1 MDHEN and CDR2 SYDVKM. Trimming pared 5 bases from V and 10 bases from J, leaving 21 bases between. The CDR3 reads CASSLRVGGTRSPLHF. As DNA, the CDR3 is TGTGCCAGCAGTCTTAGGGTGGGAGGGACGCGATCACCCCTCCACTTT.

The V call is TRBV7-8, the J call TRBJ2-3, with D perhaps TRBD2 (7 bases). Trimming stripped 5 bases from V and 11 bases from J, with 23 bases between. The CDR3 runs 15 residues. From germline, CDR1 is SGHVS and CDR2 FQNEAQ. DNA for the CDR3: TGTGCCAGCAGCCCTGGGGGGGGCCCCCCATCGCAGCAGTATTTT. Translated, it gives CASSPGGGPPSQQYF. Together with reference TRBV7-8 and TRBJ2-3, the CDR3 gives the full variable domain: GAGVSQSPRYKVAKRGQDVALRCDPISGHVSLFWYQQALGQGPEFLTYFQNEAQLDKSGLPSDRFFAERPEGSVSTLKIQRTQQEDSAVYLCASSPGGGPPSQQYFGPGTRLTVL.

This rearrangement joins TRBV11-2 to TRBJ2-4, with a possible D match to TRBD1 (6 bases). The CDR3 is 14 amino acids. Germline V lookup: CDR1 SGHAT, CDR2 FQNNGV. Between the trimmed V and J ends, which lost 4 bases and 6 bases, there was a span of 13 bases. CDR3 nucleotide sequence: TGTGCCAGCAGCTCAGGGGTGAGCGGAAACATTCAGTACTTC. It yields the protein CASSSGVSGNIQYF.

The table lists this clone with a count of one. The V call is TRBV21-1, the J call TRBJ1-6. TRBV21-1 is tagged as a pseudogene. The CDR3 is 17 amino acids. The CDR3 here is CASSPRGRVDWDSPLHF. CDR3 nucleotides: TGTGCCAGCAGCCCCCGAGGGCGTGTGGATTGGGATTCACCCCTCCACTTT.

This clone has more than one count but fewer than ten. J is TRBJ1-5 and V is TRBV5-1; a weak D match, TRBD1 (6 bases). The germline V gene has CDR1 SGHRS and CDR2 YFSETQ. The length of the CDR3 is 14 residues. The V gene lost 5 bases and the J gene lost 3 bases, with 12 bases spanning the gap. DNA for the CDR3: TGCGCCAGCAGGGAGGGGGTGGACAATCAGCCCCAGCATTTT. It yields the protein CASREGVDNQPQHF.

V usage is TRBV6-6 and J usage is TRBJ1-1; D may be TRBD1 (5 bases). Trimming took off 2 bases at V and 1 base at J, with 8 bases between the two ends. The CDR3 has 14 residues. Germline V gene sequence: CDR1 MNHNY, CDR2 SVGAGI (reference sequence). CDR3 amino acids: CASSYRGSNTEAFF. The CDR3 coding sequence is TGTGCCAGCAGTTACAGGGGTTCGAACACTGAAGCTTTCTTT.

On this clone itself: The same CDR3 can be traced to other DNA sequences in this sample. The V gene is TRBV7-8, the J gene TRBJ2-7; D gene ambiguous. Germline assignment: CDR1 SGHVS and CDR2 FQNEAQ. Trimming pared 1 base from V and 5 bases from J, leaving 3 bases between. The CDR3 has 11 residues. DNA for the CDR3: TGTGCCAGCAGCTTAGTCGACGAGCAGTACTTC. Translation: CASSLVDEQYF.

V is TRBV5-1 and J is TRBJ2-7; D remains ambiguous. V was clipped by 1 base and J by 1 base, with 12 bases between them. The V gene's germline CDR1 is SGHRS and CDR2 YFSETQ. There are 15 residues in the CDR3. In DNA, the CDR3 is TGCGCCAGCAGCTTGAAGCTTTCAGCGTCCTACGAGCAGTACTTC. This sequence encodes CASSLKLSASYEQYF.

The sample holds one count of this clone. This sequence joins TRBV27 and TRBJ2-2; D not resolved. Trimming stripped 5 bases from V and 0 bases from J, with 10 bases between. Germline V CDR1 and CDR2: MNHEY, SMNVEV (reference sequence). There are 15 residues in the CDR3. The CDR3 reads CASSVYRANTGELFF. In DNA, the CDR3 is TGTGCCAGCAGTGTATACCGGGCGAACACCGGGGAGCTGTTTTTT.

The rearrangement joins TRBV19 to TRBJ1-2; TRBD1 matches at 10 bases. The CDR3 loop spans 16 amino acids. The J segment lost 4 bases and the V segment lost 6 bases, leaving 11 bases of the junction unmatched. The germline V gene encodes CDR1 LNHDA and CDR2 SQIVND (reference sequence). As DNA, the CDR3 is TGTGCCAGTAGACCGACCTGGGACAGGGGAAGCTATGGCTACACCTTC. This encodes CASRPTWDRGSYGYTF. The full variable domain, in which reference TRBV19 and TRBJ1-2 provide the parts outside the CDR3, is DGGITQSPKYLFRKEGQNVTLSCEQNLNHDAMYWYRQDPGQGLRLIYYSQIVNDFQKGDIAEGYSVSREKKESFPLTVTSAQKNPTAFYLCASRPTWDRGSYGYTFGSGTRLTVV.